The rows below give T cell receptor beta chains drawn from one sample of a study of cytomegalovirus exposure and HLA in healthy donors. The protocol was immunoSEQ multiplex PCR, while the TCRdb copy is restricted to in-frame clones and leaves out a portion. The table shows about 300,000 clones, with about nine tenths occurring only once. Sequencing input: PBMCs. The receptors were sampled from a man in his forties or fifties in good health and CMV-seropositive. CDR3s include the opening cysteine and the closing phenylalanine or tryptophan. D genes are given only for firm matches. The listing skips clone size in some rows; elsewhere it reads once, few, many or a size class.

clone_size: .
j_call: TRBJ2-7
d_call: TRBD2
v_call: TRBV19
cdr3_nt: TGTGCCAGTACCGCGACTAGCGGGACAGTCGAGCAGTACTTC
cdr3_aa: CASTATSGTVEQYF

clone_size: few
j_call: TRBJ2-3
d_call: TRBD2
v_call: TRBV5-1
cdr3_nt: TGCGCCAGCAGCTTGTGGCTAGCGGGAGAAGAGGATACGCAGTATTTT
cdr3_aa: CASSLWLAGEEDTQYF

clone_size: .
j_call: TRBJ2-3
d_call: .
v_call: TRBV30
cdr3_nt: TGTGCCTGGGCCGCTGTAGCGGCAAACACAGATACGCAGTATTTT
cdr3_aa: CAWAAVAANTDTQYF

clone_size: .
j_call: TRBJ2-1
d_call: .
v_call: TRBV5-1
cdr3_nt: TGCGCCAGCAGCTTCGGGGGTCCGTACAATGAGCAGTTCTTC
cdr3_aa: CASSFGGPYNEQFF

clone_size: .
j_call: TRBJ1-1
d_call: TRBD1
v_call: TRBV5-1
cdr3_nt: TGCGCCAGCAGGGAGAGAACAGGGGTGCTGCCTGAAGCTTTCTTT
cdr3_aa: CASRERTGVLPEAFF

clone_size: .
j_call: TRBJ1-2
d_call: .
v_call: TRBV2
cdr3_nt: TGTGCCAGCAGAATCTCCGACAATGAGAGTGGCTACACCTTC
cdr3_aa: CASRISDNESGYTF

clone_size: .
j_call: TRBJ2-7
d_call: TRBD2
v_call: TRBV5-1
cdr3_nt: TGCGCCAGCAGCTTGGGGACTAGCGGGAGGCCCATCTACGAGCAGTACTTC
cdr3_aa: CASSLGTSGRPIYEQYF

clone_size: .
j_call: TRBJ2-7
d_call: TRBD2
v_call: TRBV5-3
cdr3_nt: TGTGCCAGAAGCTCGGGACTACAAGAAAATTCCTACGAGCAGTACTTC
cdr3_aa: CARSSGLQENSYEQYF

clone_size: .
j_call: TRBJ2-2
d_call: .
v_call: TRBV11-2
cdr3_nt: TGTGCCAGCAGCCAGGGGGAGGCCCGGGAGCTGTTTTTT
cdr3_aa: CASSQGEARELFF

clone_size: .
j_call: TRBJ2-5
d_call: .
v_call: TRBV27
cdr3_nt: TGTGCCAGCCGGAGGCTAGCGACCCAAGAGACCCAGTACTTC
cdr3_aa: CASRRLATQETQYF

clone_size: .
j_call: TRBJ1-3
d_call: .
v_call: TRBV28
cdr3_nt: TGTGCCAGCAAGGAGCCTTTGTCCTCTGGAAACACCATATATTTT
cdr3_aa: CASKEPLSSGNTIYF

clone_size: .
j_call: TRBJ2-7
d_call: .
v_call: TRBV29-1
cdr3_nt: TGCAGCGTTGGAGTCACCTACGAGCAGTACTTC
cdr3_aa: CSVGVTYEQYF

clone_size: .
j_call: TRBJ1-1
d_call: TRBD1
v_call: TRBV11-2
cdr3_nt: TGTGCCAGCAGCCCACTCAGGGGGCCTGGGACTGAAGCTTTCTTT
cdr3_aa: CASSPLRGPGTEAFF

clone_size: .
j_call: TRBJ1-5
d_call: .
v_call: TRBV4-3
cdr3_nt: TGCGCCAGCAGCCAAGATCTGGGAACAGGGTATCAGCCCCAGCATTTT
cdr3_aa: CASSQDLGTGYQPQHF

clone_size: .
j_call: TRBJ2-2
d_call: TRBD2
v_call: TRBV7-3
cdr3_nt: TGTGCCAGCAGCTTTAGCGGGAGCGGCCCCGGGGAGCTGTTTTTT
cdr3_aa: CASSFSGSGPGELFF

clone_size: .
j_call: TRBJ2-1
d_call: .
v_call: TRBV4-3
cdr3_nt: TGCGCCAGCAGCCGAGAAGCTAGCTATGAGCAGTTCTTC
cdr3_aa: CASSREASYEQFF

clone_size: .
j_call: TRBJ2-5
d_call: TRBD2
v_call: TRBV19
cdr3_nt: TGTGCCAGTAGTATTGGGACTAGTAGTGAGACCCAGTACTTC
cdr3_aa: CASSIGTSSETQYF

clone_size: once
j_call: TRBJ2-1
d_call: .
v_call: TRBV7-6
cdr3_nt: TGTGCCAGCAGCTCTAATATAGGGGGGGACTCCTACAATGAGCAGTTCTTC
cdr3_aa: CASSSNIGGDSYNEQFF

clone_size: .
j_call: TRBJ2-6
d_call: .
v_call: TRBV7-9
cdr3_nt: TGTGCCAGCAGCCCAGATTGGGGGGCTGGGGCCAACGTCCTGACTTTC
cdr3_aa: CASSPDWGAGANVLTF

clone_size: .
j_call: TRBJ1-2
d_call: TRBD1
v_call: TRBV28
cdr3_nt: TGTGCCAGCAGTAACAGGGGGTTTGGTCATGGCTACACCTTC
cdr3_aa: CASSNRGFGHGYTF

clone_size: .
j_call: TRBJ1-2
d_call: .
v_call: TRBV6-5
cdr3_nt: TGTGCCAGCAGCCTCCAGGGGCCTTATGGCTACACCTTC
cdr3_aa: CASSLQGPYGYTF

clone_size: .
j_call: TRBJ2-1
d_call: TRBD2
v_call: TRBV7-2
cdr3_nt: TGTGCCAGCAGCTTATCTTCTAGCGGGTTGAATGAGCAGTTCTTC
cdr3_aa: CASSLSSSGLNEQFF

clone_size: .
j_call: TRBJ2-3
d_call: TRBD1
v_call: TRBV18
cdr3_nt: TGTGCCAGCTCAGGGACAGGGGGCAAAGGAGATACGCAGTATTTT
cdr3_aa: CASSGTGGKGDTQYF

clone_size: .
j_call: TRBJ2-5
d_call: TRBD2
v_call: TRBV5-1
cdr3_nt: TGCGCCAGCAGTTACGGGGGGGAGTGGGAGACCCAGTACTTC
cdr3_aa: CASSYGGEWETQYF

clone_size: .
j_call: TRBJ2-3
d_call: TRBD2
v_call: TRBV28
cdr3_nt: TGTGCCAGCAGTTCTCCCGGGGCTAGCGGGAGGGCAGATACGCAGTATTTT
cdr3_aa: CASSSPGASGRADTQYF

clone_size: once
j_call: TRBJ2-7
d_call: TRBD1
v_call: TRBV6-5
cdr3_nt: TGTGCCAGCAGTAAGACCGGGACAGCCACCTACGAGCAGTACTTC
cdr3_aa: CASSKTGTATYEQYF

clone_size: .
j_call: TRBJ1-1
d_call: .
v_call: TRBV6-1
cdr3_nt: TGTGCCAGCAGTTCACAATCTGCGAACACTGAAGCTTTCTTT
cdr3_aa: CASSSQSANTEAFF

clone_size: .
j_call: TRBJ2-7
d_call: .
v_call: TRBV11-3
cdr3_nt: TGTGCCAGCAGCTTAGGTCAGGGCAGCTCCTACGAGCAGTACTTC
cdr3_aa: CASSLGQGSSYEQYF

clone_size: .
j_call: TRBJ1-2
d_call: .
v_call: TRBV27
cdr3_nt: TGTGCCAGCAGTTTACGAGGCTCGGGCTACACCTTC
cdr3_aa: CASSLRGSGYTF

clone_size: .
j_call: TRBJ2-2
d_call: .
v_call: TRBV9
cdr3_nt: TGTGCCAGCAGCGAATCCGGGACACTGAACACCGGGGAGCTGTTTTTT
cdr3_aa: CASSESGTLNTGELFF

clone_size: .
j_call: TRBJ2-2
d_call: TRBD1
v_call: TRBV29-1
cdr3_nt: TGCAGCGTTGACAGGGGGCACACCGGGGAGCTGTTTTTT
cdr3_aa: CSVDRGHTGELFF

clone_size: .
j_call: TRBJ2-7
d_call: TRBD2
v_call: TRBV28
cdr3_nt: TGTGCCAGCAGTTTAGTGAGTTCGGGACTACTTATCCACGAGCAGTACTTC
cdr3_aa: CASSLVSSGLLIHEQYF